Described below is a single T cell receptor beta chain sequence and its context. The antigen is unknown. Using unique molecular identifiers, the investigators prepared the TCRbeta library. TCRdb fed the PCR reads into MiXCR, producing one record per CDR3 protein. Here the sample spans around 700,000 distinct CDR3 sequences, approximately 14% being singletons. This entry belongs to a study of T-cell reconstitution after alpha-beta-depleted transplantation in children. General study findings and limits: Newly produced T cells mostly provided counts and TCRbeta diversity after one year, as hyperexpanded clones declined. Reportedly, only several hundred clones from non-depleted graft cells drove alpha-beta T-cell counts at about two months. At day 60, the high TCRbeta diversity found in some patients originated from recipient T cells and thymic progenitors that had survived.

CDR3 length: 15 residues. The germline gives CDR1 SGHAT, CDR2 FQNNGV. V was cut by 2 bases and J by 6 bases, with 14 bases left in between. The TCR sequence derives from a girl aged 2-15 years with congenital amegakaryocytic thrombocytopenia, due to receive a stem cell transplant. The sample in question was PBMCs, obtained before TCRalphabeta/CD19-depleted stem cell transplant. The genes are TRBV11-2 and TRBJ2-1; D gene uncertain. CDR3 protein: CASSLLTAMGNEQFF. In DNA form, the CDR3 reads TGTGCCAGCAGCTTACTTACGGCGATGGGCAATGAGCAGTTCTTC.